A selection of T cell receptor beta chains follows, all from one sample in a study of CD8+ T cells in alopecia areata. Generated by immunoSEQ multiplex PCR, the TCRdb table keeps only in-frame clones and is missing some. The table has about 110,000 clones, roughly 50% seen once; the top ten hold 10% to 15%. Sample: CD8+ T cells sorted from blood, taken at week 24, from a patient treated with tofacitinib. These receptors all come from a human donor with alopecia areata. Each CDR3 is given with its conserved first and last residue. D genes are given only for firm matches. Not all rows give a size; the values are once, few, many and, for expanded clones, a class.

J gene: TRBJ2-5
V gene: TRBV6-1
D gene: .
clone size: .
CDR3 protein: CASGQRETQYF
CDR3 DNA: TGTGCCAGCGGGCAGCGAGAGACCCAGTACTTC

J gene: TRBJ2-1
V gene: TRBV2
D gene: .
clone size: .
CDR3 protein: CASSEAPYPEDNEQFF
CDR3 DNA: TGTGCCAGCAGTGAAGCCCCGTACCCGGAGGACAATGAGCAGTTCTTC

J gene: TRBJ1-1
V gene: TRBV18
D gene: .
clone size: .
CDR3 protein: CASSPTVLNTEAFF
CDR3 DNA: TGTGCCAGCTCACCGACGGTTTTGAACACTGAAGCTTTCTTT

J gene: TRBJ2-7
V gene: TRBV5-6
D gene: .
clone size: .
CDR3 protein: CASSLFVVYEQYF
CDR3 DNA: TGTGCCAGCAGCTTATTCGTAGTCTACGAGCAGTACTTC

J gene: TRBJ2-3
V gene: TRBV6-6
D gene: .
clone size: .
CDR3 protein: CASRKDSTSTDTQYF
CDR3 DNA: TGTGCCAGCAGGAAGGACAGCACTAGCACAGATACGCAGTATTTT

J gene: TRBJ2-7
V gene: TRBV29-1
D gene: TRBD1
clone size: .
CDR3 protein: CSVEDESGTADFEQYF
CDR3 DNA: TGCAGCGTTGAAGATGAGTCCGGGACAGCCGATTTCGAGCAGTACTTC

J gene: TRBJ2-1
V gene: TRBV29-1
D gene: TRBD1
clone size: .
CDR3 protein: CSVEWTGVYNEQFF
CDR3 DNA: TGCAGCGTTGAATGGACAGGGGTTTACAATGAGCAGTTCTTC

J gene: TRBJ1-5
V gene: TRBV27
D gene: .
clone size: .
CDR3 protein: CASSFVSEMPQHF
CDR3 DNA: TGTGCCAGCAGTTTCGTCTCCGAGATGCCCCAGCATTTT

J gene: TRBJ2-3
V gene: TRBV5-4
D gene: TRBD2
clone size: few
CDR3 protein: CASSQGRLAGGDTQYF
CDR3 DNA: TGCGCCAGCAGCCAAGGTAGACTAGCGGGGGGAGATACGCAGTATTTT

J gene: TRBJ1-6
V gene: TRBV5-6
D gene: .
clone size: once
CDR3 protein: CASSLGANNSPLHF
CDR3 DNA: TGTGCCAGCAGCTTGGGGGCTAATAATTCACCCCTCCACTTT

J gene: TRBJ2-5
V gene: TRBV7-2
D gene: .
clone size: few
CDR3 protein: CASSFQSRAPQETQYF
CDR3 DNA: TGTGCCAGCAGCTTTCAATCGAGGGCCCCACAAGAGACCCAGTACTTC

J gene: TRBJ1-2
V gene: TRBV27
D gene: TRBD1
clone size: .
CDR3 protein: CASSTTGGGYGYTF
CDR3 DNA: TGTGCCAGCAGCACGACAGGGGGCGGCTATGGCTACACCTTC